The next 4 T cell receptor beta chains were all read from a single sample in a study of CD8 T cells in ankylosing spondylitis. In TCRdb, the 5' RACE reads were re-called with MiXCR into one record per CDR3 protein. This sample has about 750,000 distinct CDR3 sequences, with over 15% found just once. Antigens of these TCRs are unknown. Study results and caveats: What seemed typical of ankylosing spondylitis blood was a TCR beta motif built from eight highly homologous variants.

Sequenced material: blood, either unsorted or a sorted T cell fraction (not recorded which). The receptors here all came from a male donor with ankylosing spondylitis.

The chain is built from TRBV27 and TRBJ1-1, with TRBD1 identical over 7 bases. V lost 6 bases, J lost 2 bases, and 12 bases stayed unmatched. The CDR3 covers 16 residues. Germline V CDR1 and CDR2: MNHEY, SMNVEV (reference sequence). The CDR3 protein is CASSPTPGGSNTEAFF. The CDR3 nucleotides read TGTGCCAGCAGCCCAACTCCAGGGGGTTCAAACACTGAAGCTTTCTTT.

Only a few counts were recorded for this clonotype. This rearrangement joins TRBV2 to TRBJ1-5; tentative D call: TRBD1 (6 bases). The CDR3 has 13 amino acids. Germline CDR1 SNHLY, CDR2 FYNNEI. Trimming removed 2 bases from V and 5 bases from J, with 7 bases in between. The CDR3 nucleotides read TGTGCCAGCAGTGAAAACAGGGATCAGCCCCAGCATTTT. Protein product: CASSENRDQPQHF.

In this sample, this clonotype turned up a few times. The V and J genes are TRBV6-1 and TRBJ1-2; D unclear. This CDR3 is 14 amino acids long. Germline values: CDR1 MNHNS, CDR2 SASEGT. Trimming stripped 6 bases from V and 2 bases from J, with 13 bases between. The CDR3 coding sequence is TGTGCCAGCAGCCCCGAAACAGTGAACTATGGCTACACCTTC. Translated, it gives CASSPETVNYGYTF.

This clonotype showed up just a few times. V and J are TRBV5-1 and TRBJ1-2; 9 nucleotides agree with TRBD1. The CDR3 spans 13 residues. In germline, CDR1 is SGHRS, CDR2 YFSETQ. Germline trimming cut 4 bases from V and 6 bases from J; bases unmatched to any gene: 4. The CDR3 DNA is TGCGCCAGCAGCACGGGACAGGGTGATGGCTACACCTTC. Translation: CASSTGQGDGYTF.